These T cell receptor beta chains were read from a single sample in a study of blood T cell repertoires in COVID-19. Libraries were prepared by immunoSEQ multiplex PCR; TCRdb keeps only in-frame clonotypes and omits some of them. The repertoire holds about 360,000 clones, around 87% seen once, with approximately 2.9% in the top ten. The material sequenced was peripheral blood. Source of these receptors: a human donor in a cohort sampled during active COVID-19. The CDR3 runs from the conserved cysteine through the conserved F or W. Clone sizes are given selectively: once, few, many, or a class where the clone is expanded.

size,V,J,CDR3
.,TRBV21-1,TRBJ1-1,CASSKARDRGTKNTEAFF
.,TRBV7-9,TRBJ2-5,CASSLAREDTQYF
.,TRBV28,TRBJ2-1,CASTHLTGGQAHEQFF
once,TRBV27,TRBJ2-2,CASSPPSGRGAGELFF
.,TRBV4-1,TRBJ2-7,CASSPFDRDYEQYF
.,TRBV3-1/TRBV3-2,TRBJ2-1,CASTPGQALNEQFF
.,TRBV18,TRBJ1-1,CASSPPSMNTEAFF
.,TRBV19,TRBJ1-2,CASSPQRGGYGYTF
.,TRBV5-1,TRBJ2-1,CPSSLEAGGVNEQFF
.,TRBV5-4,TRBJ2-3,CASSLGGGSTDTQYF
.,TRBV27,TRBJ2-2,CASSFLSGRKSGELFF
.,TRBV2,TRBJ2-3,CASSDPATSGGHTDTQYF